These T cell receptor beta chains were read from a single sample in a study of blood T cells in healthy people across ages. Each CDR3 protein is one row after TCRdb ran MiXCR on the 5' RACE reads. In the table there are roughly 1,100,000 distinct CDR3 sequences, approximately 25% of which are singletons. These data were likewise used in another study, on T cells of mothers and their children.

The sample comprised blood. The receptors shown here come from a girl aged 2-9 years in good health. CDR3s include the opening cysteine and the closing phenylalanine or tryptophan. D genes are given only for firm matches. Clone size is given for some rows only: seen once, a few or many times, or a class if the clone is expanded.

size | J | D | V | CDR3 | DNA
- | TRBJ2-3 | - | TRBV28 | CASSTGRRFNYTSTDTQYF | TGTGCCAGCAGCACGGGCAGGCGCTTTAACTACACTAGCACAGATACGCAGTATTTT
few | TRBJ1-1 | - | TRBV7-6 | CASSLGESGNTEAFF | TGTGCCAGCAGCTTAGGGGAGTCGGGGAACACTGAAGCATTCTTT
few | TRBJ1-1 | - | TRBV18 | CASSPIDGNTEAFF | TGTGCCAGCTCACCAATCGACGGGAACACTGAAGCTTTCTTT
few | TRBJ2-1 | - | TRBV29-1 | CSVEVAAPNEQFF | TGCAGCGTTGAAGTAGCGGCACCCAATGAGCAGTTCTTC
- | TRBJ1-4 | - | TRBV6-2/TRBV6-3 | CASSYFGEEELFF | TGTGCCAGCAGTTACTTCGGGGAAGAGGAACTGTTTTTT
- | TRBJ2-5 | - | TRBV11-2 | CASSLVPSGTQYF | TGTGCCAGCAGCTTAGTCCCTTCGGGGACCCAGTACTTC
- | TRBJ2-2 | - | TRBV7-9 | CASSFRNTGELFF | TGTGCCAGCAGCTTCCGGAACACCGGGGAGCTGTTTTTT
- | TRBJ2-7 | - | TRBV5-6 | CASSFGTTSEYEQYF | TGTGCCAGCAGCTTCGGGACCACAAGTGAATACGAGCAGTACTTC
- | TRBJ2-5 | TRBD2 | TRBV6-2/TRBV6-3 | CASSFLPPGLQETQYF | TGTGCCAGCAGTTTCTTGCCCCCGGGACTACAAGAGACCCAGTACTTC
few | TRBJ2-3 | TRBD2 | TRBV7-2 | CASSLAGLAGGTDTQYF | TGTGCCAGCAGCTTAGCGGGACTAGCGGGGGGCACAGATACGCAGTATTTT
few | TRBJ2-5 | - | TRBV14 | CASSLRQGGWQTQYF | TGTGCCAGCAGCCTTCGACAGGGAGGGTGGCAGACCCAGTACTTC
few | TRBJ2-1 | - | TRBV4-1 | CASSQVNLLEYNEQFF | TGCGCCAGCAGCCAAGTCAACTTACTTGAGTACAATGAGCAGTTCTTC
few | TRBJ2-7 | TRBD1 | TRBV12-3/TRBV12-4 | CASSSSDRGVSYEQYF | TGTGCCAGCAGTTCCAGTGACAGGGGGGTCTCCTACGAGCAGTACTTC
- | TRBJ2-5 | TRBD2 | TRBV7-2 | CASSLSGASGTQYF | TGTGCCAGCAGCCTGAGCGGGGCCTCCGGGACCCAGTACTTC
- | TRBJ2-2 | - | TRBV7-9 | CASSPTATGELFF | TGTGCCAGCTCACCGACTGCGACCGGGGAGCTGTTTTTT
once | TRBJ2-5 | TRBD1 | TRBV3-1 | CASGDPTTGTDYQETQYF | TGTGCCAGCGGCGACCCAACAACCGGGACAGACTATCAAGAGACCCAGTACTTC
- | TRBJ1-6 | - | TRBV5-5 | CASSSLARALNSPLHF | TGTGCCAGCAGCTCACTCGCCCGGGCCCTTAATTCACCCCTCCACTTT
- | TRBJ2-1 | - | TRBV7-9 | CASSLILKEQFF | TGTGCCAGCAGCTTAATTCTGAAGGAGCAGTTCTTC
many | TRBJ1-2 | - | TRBV13 | CASSLVAVGGLKKNYGYTF | TGTGCCAGCAGCTTAGTGGCCGTCGGGGGGCTCAAGAAAAACTATGGCTACACCTTC
- | TRBJ1-1 | - | TRBV14 | CASSKSLRGNTEAFF | TGTGCCAGTTCAAAGAGCCTCCGGGGGAACACTGAAGCTTTCTTT
many | TRBJ2-1 | TRBD2 | TRBV2 | CASREGELGTSVFFSSYNEQFF | TGTGCCAGCAGGGAGGGGGAGTTAGGGACTAGCGTGTTCTTCAGCTCCTACAATGAGCAGTTCTTC
- | TRBJ1-6 | - | TRBV13 | CASSSDGAARPLHF | TGTGCCAGCAGCTCTGATGGGGCTGCTCGGCCCCTCCACTTT
- | TRBJ2-1 | - | TRBV3-1 | CASSRTPGGSSYNEQFF | TGTGCCAGCAGTCGTACCCCTGGCGGTAGCTCCTACAATGAGCAGTTCTTC
few | TRBJ2-7 | - | TRBV18 | CASSPPTSPYEQYF | TGTGCCAGCTCACCCCCCACGTCCCCCTACGAGCAGTACTTC
few | TRBJ2-7 | - | TRBV6-5 | CASSSGSAPYEQYF | TGTGCCAGCAGTTCCGGGTCCGCACCCTACGAGCAGTACTTC
- | TRBJ2-4 | - | TRBV20-1 | CSASSTAQYF | TGCAGTGCTAGCAGCACAGCGCAGTACTTC
few | TRBJ2-2 | - | TRBV15 | CATSREIGELFF | TGTGCCACCAGCAGAGAAATCGGGGAGCTGTTTTTT
few | TRBJ2-5 | - | TRBV10-3 | CATRPVILETQYF | TGTGCCACCCGCCCAGTGATTCTAGAGACCCAGTACTTC
- | TRBJ2-1 | TRBD2 | TRBV20-1 | CSAHTFPSGTHNEQFF | TGCAGTGCTCATACGTTCCCTAGCGGAACACACAATGAGCAGTTCTTC
- | TRBJ2-5 | TRBD2 | TRBV20-1 | CSARGGPIQETQYF | TGCAGTGCTCGGGGGGGCCCTATTCAAGAGACCCAGTACTTC
- | TRBJ1-1 | TRBD1 | TRBV3-1 | CASSQGQGGSAFF | TGTGCCAGCAGCCAAGGACAGGGGGGATCGGCTTTCTTT
few | TRBJ1-5 | - | TRBV4-1 | CASSQEFYPESVRNQPQHF | TGCGCCAGCAGCCAAGAATTCTATCCGGAGTCAGTTCGCAATCAGCCCCAGCATTTT
few | TRBJ1-1 | TRBD1 | TRBV10-3 | CAIGIPRGQSNTEAFF | TGTGCCATCGGGATCCCTAGGGGACAGTCGAACACTGAAGCTTTCTTT
- | TRBJ2-3 | - | TRBV9 | CASARGPATDTQYF | TGTGCCAGCGCGAGAGGGCCGGCCACAGATACGCAGTATTTT
- | TRBJ2-5 | TRBD1 | TRBV6-5 | CASGSGTGPAETQYF | TGTGCCAGCGGATCCGGGACAGGCCCCGCGGAGACCCAGTACTTC
few | TRBJ2-5 | TRBD2 | TRBV29-1 | CSLERGVQYQETQYF | TGCAGCTTAGAGCGGGGGGTCCAGTACCAAGAGACCCAGTACTTC
- | TRBJ2-6 | - | TRBV4-2 | CASSQDKGAGANVLTF | TGTGCCAGCAGCCAAGATAAAGGGGCTGGGGCCAACGTCCTGACTTTC
- | TRBJ2-2 | - | TRBV27 | CASSFHLRLAQTGELFF | TGTGCCAGCAGTTTTCACCTCAGACTGGCTCAAACCGGGGAGCTGTTTTTT
few | TRBJ2-3 | - | TRBV12-3/TRBV12-4 | CASTLGATDTQYF | TGTGCCAGCACTCTCGGGGCGACAGATACGCAGTATTTT
- | TRBJ1-4 | - | TRBV28 | CASSRNGRVEKLFF | TGTGCCAGCAGCCGTAACGGTAGGGTGGAAAAACTGTTTTTT
few | TRBJ1-2 | TRBD1 | TRBV2 | CASSDRTGDGYTF | TGTGCCAGCAGTGACAGGACAGGGGATGGCTACACCTTC
- | TRBJ2-6 | - | TRBV25-1 | CASSVHRAGANVLTF | TGTGCCAGCAGTGTCCATAGAGCTGGGGCCAACGTCCTGACTTTC
few | TRBJ2-5 | - | TRBV15 | CATSNLKETQYF | TGTGCCACCAGCAACCTAAAAGAGACCCAGTACTTC
- | TRBJ2-1 | TRBD2 | TRBV19 | CASSRWTSGRDPHEQFF | TGTGCCAGTAGTCGTTGGACTAGCGGGAGGGACCCGCATGAGCAGTTCTTC
- | TRBJ2-7 | - | TRBV20-1 | CSAADSNRVQGEQYF | TGCAGTGCTGCCGATTCTAACAGGGTACAGGGCGAGCAGTACTTC
- | TRBJ2-3 | - | TRBV9 | CASSVGASPSRDTQYF | TGTGCCAGCAGCGTAGGGGCTAGCCCATCGAGGGATACGCAGTATTTT
- | TRBJ2-1 | TRBD2 | TRBV20-1 | CSARTLAGDNLNEQFF | TGCAGTGCTAGAACCTTAGCGGGAGACAACCTCAATGAGCAGTTCTTC
- | TRBJ2-1 | TRBD2 | TRBV6-1 | CATSAGTSSYNEQFF | TGTGCCACCTCAGCCGGGACTAGCAGTTACAATGAGCAGTTCTTC
- | TRBJ1-2 | - | TRBV29-1 | CSVEVGQGEHPTIF | TGCAGCGTTGAAGTGGGGCAAGGGGAGCACCCCACCATCTTC
few | TRBJ2-7 | TRBD2 | TRBV12-3/TRBV12-4 | CASSFAGGPYEQYF | TGTGCCAGCAGTTTCGCGGGGGGGCCCTACGAGCAGTACTTC